A selection of T cell receptor beta chains follows, all from one sample in a study of blood T cell repertoires in COVID-19. Libraries were prepared by immunoSEQ multiplex PCR; TCRdb keeps only in-frame clonotypes and omits some of them. The sample has approximately 200,000 clones, 87% seen once; the top ten hold around 2%. The sample was PBMCs or T cells enriched from blood (not recorded which). Receptors originate from a woman in her twenties or thirties who had recovered from COVID-19. Both conserved end residues are part of each CDR3. Each record gives: V gene, D gene, J gene, clone size, CDR3 protein, CDR3 DNA. The D gene is left open where the match is weak. Rows give clone size only sometimes, using once, few, many, or a class for an expanded clone.

v_gene: TRBV10-1
d_gene: -
j_gene: TRBJ1-2
abundance: -
CDR3aa: CASSESDSRVPNYGYTF
CDR3nt: TGCGCCAGCAGTGAGTCGGACAGCAGGGTGCCAAACTATGGCTACACCTTC

v_gene: TRBV4-2
d_gene: TRBD1
j_gene: TRBJ1-6
abundance: -
CDR3aa: CASSQGQGAYNSPLHF
CDR3nt: TGTGCCAGCAGCCAGGGGCAGGGGGCTTATAATTCACCCCTCCACTTT

v_gene: TRBV29-1
d_gene: -
j_gene: TRBJ2-1
abundance: -
CDR3aa: CSVEGGHSYNEQFF
CDR3nt: TGCAGCGTTGAAGGGGGGCACTCCTACAATGAGCAGTTCTTC

v_gene: TRBV11-3
d_gene: -
j_gene: TRBJ2-5
abundance: once
CDR3aa: CASSWGRDQETQYF
CDR3nt: TGTGCCAGCAGCTGGGGCCGGGACCAAGAGACCCAGTACTTC

v_gene: TRBV11-2
d_gene: -
j_gene: TRBJ2-1
abundance: once
CDR3aa: CASSLEGSGYNEQFF
CDR3nt: TGTGCCAGCAGCTTAGAGGGGAGCGGATACAATGAGCAGTTCTTC

v_gene: TRBV6-2/TRBV6-3
d_gene: -
j_gene: TRBJ2-4
abundance: -
CDR3aa: CASSFRGTKNIQYF
CDR3nt: TGTGCCAGCAGTTTCAGGGGAACCAAAAACATTCAGTACTTC

v_gene: TRBV6-5
d_gene: TRBD1
j_gene: TRBJ2-2
abundance: -
CDR3aa: CASSYSRQGAHGELFF
CDR3nt: TGTGCCAGCAGTTACTCCAGACAGGGTGCGCACGGGGAGCTGTTTTTT

v_gene: TRBV15
d_gene: TRBD1
j_gene: TRBJ1-1
abundance: once
CDR3aa: CATSRDFTQGQNTEAFF
CDR3nt: TGTGCCACCAGCAGAGACTTTACACAGGGGCAGAACACTGAAGCTTTCTTT

v_gene: TRBV29-1
d_gene: -
j_gene: TRBJ1-2
abundance: -
CDR3aa: CSVVGGEGGYTF
CDR3nt: TGCAGCGTTGTAGGAGGGGAGGGTGGCTACACCTTC

v_gene: TRBV7-9
d_gene: TRBD1
j_gene: TRBJ1-1
abundance: -
CDR3aa: CASSFTTGSDTEAFF
CDR3nt: TGTGCCAGCAGCTTCACGACAGGGTCTGACACTGAAGCTTTCTTT

v_gene: TRBV7-3
d_gene: -
j_gene: TRBJ1-2
abundance: -
CDR3aa: CASSPTTGGYGYTF
CDR3nt: TGTGCCAGCAGCCCAACGACAGGAGGATATGGCTACACCTTC

v_gene: TRBV5-4
d_gene: -
j_gene: TRBJ1-1
abundance: -
CDR3aa: CASSSGHGDLNTEAFF
CDR3nt: TGTGCCAGCAGCTCCGGACACGGCGATTTGAACACTGAAGCTTTCTTT

v_gene: TRBV5-1
d_gene: TRBD2
j_gene: TRBJ2-7
abundance: -
CDR3aa: CASSTSFGGGVYEQYF
CDR3nt: TGCGCCAGCAGCACCTCCTTCGGCGGGGGTGTCTACGAGCAGTACTTC

v_gene: TRBV7-2
d_gene: TRBD1
j_gene: TRBJ1-3
abundance: -
CDR3aa: CASSHRDREGNTIYF
CDR3nt: TGTGCCAGCAGCCACCGGGACAGGGAAGGAAACACCATATATTTT

v_gene: TRBV24-1
d_gene: TRBD2
j_gene: TRBJ2-1
abundance: -
CDR3aa: CATSDPGRGLAGGPGNEQFF
CDR3nt: TGTGCCACCAGTGATCCCGGGAGGGGGCTAGCGGGAGGGCCGGGCAATGAGCAGTTCTTC

v_gene: TRBV5-1
d_gene: -
j_gene: TRBJ1-1
abundance: -
CDR3aa: CASSLFEGTEAFF
CDR3nt: TGCGCCAGCAGCTTGTTCGAGGGCACTGAAGCTTTCTTT

v_gene: TRBV7-2
d_gene: -
j_gene: TRBJ2-7
abundance: few
CDR3aa: CASSLKRSAGEQYF
CDR3nt: TGTGCCAGCAGCTTAAAAAGGTCCGCGGGCGAGCAGTACTTC

v_gene: TRBV29-1
d_gene: -
j_gene: TRBJ1-1
abundance: -
CDR3aa: CSPLKAGDDEAFF
CDR3nt: TGCAGCCCCTTAAAGGCAGGGGACGATGAAGCTTTCTTT

v_gene: TRBV6-1
d_gene: -
j_gene: TRBJ1-5
abundance: once
CDR3aa: CASSEVSGSNQPQHF
CDR3nt: TGTGCCAGCAGTGAAGTATCAGGGAGCAATCAGCCCCAGCATTTT

v_gene: TRBV7-2
d_gene: TRBD1
j_gene: TRBJ1-5
abundance: -
CDR3aa: CASSTDRGVGQPQHF
CDR3nt: TGTGCCAGCAGCACCGACAGGGGGGTGGGACAGCCCCAGCATTTT

v_gene: TRBV29-1
d_gene: TRBD1
j_gene: TRBJ2-7
abundance: -
CDR3aa: CSVEGTGGSYEQYF
CDR3nt: TGCAGCGTTGAGGGGACAGGGGGTTCCTACGAGCAGTACTTC

v_gene: TRBV29-1
d_gene: -
j_gene: TRBJ1-1
abundance: few
CDR3aa: CSVERQGNTEAFF
CDR3nt: TGCAGCGTTGAGAGGCAAGGGAACACTGAAGCTTTCTTT

v_gene: TRBV11-3
d_gene: TRBD2
j_gene: TRBJ2-3
abundance: few
CDR3aa: CASSLGPSGSADTQYF
CDR3nt: TGTGCCAGCAGCTTAGGCCCTAGCGGGAGTGCAGATACGCAGTATTTT

v_gene: TRBV9
d_gene: -
j_gene: TRBJ2-2
abundance: -
CDR3aa: CASSVGAGIGKGELFF
CDR3nt: TGTGCCAGCAGCGTAGGGGCAGGGATAGGCAAAGGGGAGCTGTTTTTT

v_gene: TRBV7-3
d_gene: TRBD2
j_gene: TRBJ2-3
abundance: few
CDR3aa: CASSLTLAGGGGEGTDTQYF
CDR3nt: TGTGCCAGCAGCTTAACACTAGCGGGGGGAGGAGGCGAAGGCACAGATACGCAGTATTTT

v_gene: TRBV5-1
d_gene: -
j_gene: TRBJ1-1
abundance: -
CDR3aa: CASSLTGNTEAFF
CDR3nt: TGCGCCAGCAGCTTGACGGGGAACACTGAAGCTTTCTTT

v_gene: TRBV7-9
d_gene: -
j_gene: TRBJ2-3
abundance: -
CDR3aa: CASSLNTGATDTQYF
CDR3nt: TGTGCCAGCAGCTTAAATACGGGAGCCACAGATACGCAGTATTTT

v_gene: TRBV9
d_gene: TRBD2
j_gene: TRBJ2-1
abundance: once
CDR3aa: CASSVVQSSGRNEQFF
CDR3nt: TGTGCCAGCAGCGTAGTACAGTCTAGCGGGAGAAATGAGCAGTTCTTC

v_gene: TRBV5-1
d_gene: TRBD1
j_gene: TRBJ1-2
abundance: -
CDR3aa: CASRDGQGGFGYTF
CDR3nt: TGCGCCAGCAGAGACGGACAGGGGGGGTTTGGCTACACCTTC

v_gene: TRBV5-4
d_gene: -
j_gene: TRBJ1-1
abundance: -
CDR3aa: CASSLARGGGSEAFF
CDR3nt: TGTGCCAGCAGCTTGGCCCGGGGTGGCGGCTCTGAAGCTTTCTTT

v_gene: TRBV4-3
d_gene: TRBD1
j_gene: TRBJ1-6
abundance: -
CDR3aa: CASSHGTGGSSPLHF
CDR3nt: TGCGCCAGCAGCCATGGGACAGGGGGTTCCTCACCCCTCCACTTT